These 27 T cell receptor beta chains were sequenced from one sample in a study of cytomegalovirus exposure and HLA in healthy donors. PCR involved 60 Vbeta and 13 Jbeta primers. This table comes from immunoSEQ multiplex PCR, and its TCRdb copy is limited to in-frame clones, with some not included. The table has 95,000 to 130,000 clones, approximately 80% seen once. Sequencing was done on a sample of PBMCs. These receptors all come from a man under 40 in good health and CMV-seropositive.

With regard to this clone: The junction departs from the called germline gene at one end, perhaps through a read error. The chain employs TRBV4-2 and TRBJ2-2; 10 bases fit TRBD1. Per the germline V gene, CDR1 is LGHNA and CDR2 is YNFKEQ. This CDR3 comprises 17 residues. The CDR3 nucleotides read TGTGCCAGCAGCCAATCCGTGACAGGGGGCGTCACCGGGGAGCCGTTTTTT. This encodes CASSQSVTGGVTGEPFF.

The V call is TRBV5-1, the J call TRBJ1-3, with 7 bases matching TRBD1. The CDR3 length is 15 residues. V gave up 5 bases and J gave up 2 bases; unmatched junction bases: 7. In germline, CDR1 is SGHRS, CDR2 YFSETQ. CDR3 nucleotide sequence: TGCGCCAGCAGACCCCCCGGGACAGCTGGAAACACCATATATTTT. Its protein product is CASRPPGTAGNTIYF.

V and J are TRBV25-1 and TRBJ1-6; D is perhaps TRBD1 (6 bases). Germline CDR1 is MGHDK and CDR2 is SYGVNS. The CDR3 extends over 13 amino acids. V dropped 2 bases and J dropped 10 bases, with 9 bases sitting between them. The CDR3 DNA is TGTGCCAGCAGTGAAACAGGGCGGTCACCCCTCCACTTT. Its protein is CASSETGRSPLHF. Complete variable domain (other parts from reference TRBV25-1 and TRBJ1-6): EADIYQTPRYLVIGTGKKITLECSQTMGHDKMYWYQQDPGMELHLIHYSYGVNSTEKGDLSSESTVSRIRTEHFPLTLESARPSHTSQYLCASSETGRSPLHFGNGTRLTVT.

The chain links TRBV5-4 to TRBJ2-7; D perhaps matches TRBD2 (6 bases). The germline CDR1 and CDR2 sequences are SGHNT and YYREEE (reference sequence). Trimming took off 2 bases at V and 5 bases at J, with 14 bases between the two ends. The CDR3 extends over 14 amino acids. The CDR3 nucleotides are TGTGCCAGCAGCTTCCCCGGGACTCTCAACGAGCAGTACTTC. Protein product: CASSFPGTLNEQYF. Full variable domain (missing parts from reference TRBV5-4 and TRBJ2-7): ETGVTQSPTHLIKTRGQQVTLRCSSQSGHNTVSWYQQALGQGPQFIFQYYREEENGRGNFPPRFSGLQFPNYSSELNVNALELDDSALYLCASSFPGTLNEQYFGPGTRLTVT.

As for this clone: Within the sample, other DNA sequences also encode this same CDR3. The gene calls are TRBV7-2 and TRBJ2-7, with 7 positions matching TRBD2. Germline CDR1 reads SGHTA; CDR2 reads FQGNSA. V shed 3 bases and J 5 bases; nucleotides not matched to a gene: 4. The length of the CDR3 is 13 residues. The CDR3 sequence: CASSLASGDEQYF. The CDR3 nucleotides read TGTGCCAGCAGCTTGGCCAGCGGGGACGAGCAGTACTTC. Filled out from reference TRBV7-2 and TRBJ2-7, the complete variable domain reads GAGVSQSPSNKVTEKGKDVELRCDPISGHTALYWYRQSLGQGLEFLIYFQGNSAPDKSGLPSDRFSAERTGGSVSTLTIQRTQQEDSAVYLCASSLASGDEQYFGPGTRLTVT.

This chain links TRBV7-9 with TRBJ2-5; 15 positions match TRBD2. This CDR3 has 16 amino acids. Losses at the gene ends were 5 bases for V and 11 bases for J; bases not matched to a gene: 12. CDR1 is SEHNR, CDR2 FQNEAQ, per germline (reference sequence). The CDR3 here is CASSKRTSGRAGEQYF. In DNA, the CDR3 is TGTGCCAGCAGCAAACGGACTAGCGGGAGGGCCGGGGAGCAGTACTTC.

The genes are TRBV27 and TRBJ2-2, with D tentatively TRBD2 (6 bases). V was clipped by 5 bases and J by 5 bases, with 18 bases between them. Germline V lookup: CDR1 MNHEY, CDR2 SMNVEV (reference sequence). CDR3 length equals 16 residues. CDR3 nucleotides: TGTGCCAGCAGTGTTCGGGACTTGGGGCCTACCGGGGAGCTGTTTTTT. It encodes CASSVRDLGPTGELFF.

V gene TRBV15 combines with J gene TRBJ2-7; TRBD1 aligns across 7 bases. With 2 bases clipped from V and 6 bases from J, the junction kept 13 bases outside the gene matches. CDR3 size: 16 residues. Germline-derived CDR1 and CDR2 are LNHNV and YYDKDF (reference sequence). CDR3 in DNA: TGTGCCACCAGCAGATCCCCTTCGAGGGGGCGAGGCGAGCAGTACTTC. As protein: CATSRSPSRGRGEQYF.

This chain joins TRBV5-1 and TRBJ2-1; 11 bases line up with TRBD2. The J segment lost 4 bases and the V segment lost 4 bases, leaving 7 bases of the junction unmatched. Germline V CDR1 and CDR2: SGHRS, YFSETQ. CDR3 length equals 16 residues. This CDR3 is CASSGLTSGMYNEQFF. The CDR3 DNA reads as TGCGCCAGCAGCGGATTGACTAGCGGGATGTACAATGAGCAGTTCTTC.

CDR3 region: CASSPVRTGTGGNEQFF. CDR3 sequence (DNA): TGTGCCAGCTCACCAGTGAGGACCGGCACAGGCGGCAATGAGCAGTTCTTC. The rearrangement uses TRBV18 and TRBJ2-1; possibly TRBD1 for D (5 bases). Between the trimmed V and J ends, which lost 2 bases and 6 bases, there was a span of 20 bases. From germline, CDR1 is KGHSH and CDR2 LQKENI. The CDR3 is made up of 17 amino acids. Supplemented by reference TRBV18 and TRBJ2-1, the full variable domain reads NAGVMQNPRHLVRRRGQEARLRCSPMKGHSHVYWYRQLPEEGLKFMVYLQKENIIDESGMPKERFSAEFPKEGPSILRIQQVVRGDSAAYFCASSPVRTGTGGNEQFFGPGTRLTVL.

The chain recombines TRBV5-1 with TRBJ2-2, with D possibly TRBD2 on 5 matching bases. The CDR3 totals 13 residues. CDR1 is SGHRS and CDR2 is YFSETQ in the germline V gene. Trimming pared 0 bases from V and 8 bases from J, leaving 8 bases between. CDR3 protein: CASSLAGFGELFF. CDR3 nucleotide sequence: TGCGCCAGCAGCTTGGCGGGGTTTGGGGAGCTGTTTTTT.

This chain connects TRBV19 to TRBJ2-3; 7 bases match TRBD2. V lost 0 bases to trimming and J lost 3 bases; unmatched junction nucleotides: 9. CDR1 is LNHDA, CDR2 SQIVND, per germline (reference sequence). The CDR3 runs 17 residues. CDR3 bases: TGTGCCAGTAGTATAGATCGTGGCGGGGGTCTTACAGATACGCAGTATTTT. Residues: CASSIDRGGGLTDTQYF.

The chain combines TRBV7-2 with TRBJ1-1, with TRBD1 identical over 9 bases. Trimming cost V 1 base and J 3 bases; bases outside gene matches: 3. Germline V gene lookup returns CDR1 SGHTA and CDR2 FQGNSA. This CDR3 comprises 15 residues. CDR3 residues: CASSLVGQGYTEAFF. CDR3 coding DNA: TGTGCCAGCAGCTTAGTAGGACAGGGGTACACTGAAGCTTTCTTT.

The rearrangement uses TRBV10-3 and TRBJ1-2; TRBD1 agrees at 8 bases. The CDR3 is made up of 13 amino acids. The J segment lost 4 bases and the V segment lost 10 bases, leaving 8 bases of the junction unmatched. The germline CDR1 and CDR2 sequences are ENHRY and SYGVKD. The DNA of the CDR3 is TGTGCCACCTCCGGACAGGGCGGCTATGGCTACACCTTC. Protein sequence: CATSGQGGYGYTF.

The CDR3 region is CASSVGVDRSYNEQFF. For the CDR3, the DNA is TGTGCCAGCAGCGTAGGCGTCGATCGATCTTACAATGAGCAGTTCTTC. The chain has TRBV9 and TRBJ2-1; D is uncertain. The V end lost 0 bases, the J end lost 4 bases, and 14 bases lay between the germline ends. This CDR3 has 16 residues. Germline-derived CDR1 and CDR2 are SGDLS and YYNGEE.

For this clone: Different DNA sequences within this sample yield the same CDR3. The V call is TRBV19, the J call TRBJ1-5, with D tentatively TRBD1 (5 bases). The CDR3 length is 14 residues. The germline V and J ends were trimmed by 2 bases and 4 bases, with 9 bases remaining between them. CDR1 and CDR2 from the germline V gene are LNHDA and SQIVND (reference sequence). CDR3: CASSIRDRNQPQHF. The CDR3 nucleotides read TGTGCCAGTAGTATAAGAGACAGAAATCAGCCCCAGCATTTT.

The chain combines TRBV28 with TRBJ1-3; D perhaps matches TRBD1 (6 bases). V lost 2 bases and J 0 bases, leaving 14 bases between the germline ends. CDR1 and CDR2 from the germline V gene are MDHEN and SYDVKM. This CDR3 has 17 residues. The CDR3 reads CASSLAGASFSGNTIYF. CDR3 in DNA: TGTGCCAGCAGTTTAGCGGGGGCCTCCTTCTCTGGAAACACCATATATTTT. Full variable domain (remainder filled in from reference TRBV28 and TRBJ1-3): DVKVTQSSRYLVKRTGEKVFLECVQDMDHENMFWYRQDPGLGLRLIYFSYDVKMKEKGDIPEGYSVSREKKERFSLILESASTNQTSMYLCASSLAGASFSGNTIYFGEGSWLTVV.

Note on this clone: Its ends do not fully match the called genes, so a read error is possible. The rearrangement uses TRBV7-9 and TRBJ2-5; TRBD2 matches 8 bases. The J call could be wrong; TRBJ2-7 is a better fit for the DNA end. CDR3 length: 15 residues. Germline CDR1 SEHNR, CDR2 FQNEAQ (reference sequence). The CDR3 DNA sequence: TGTGCCAGCACCTTAACGGGGGGGCGCGAAGGCGAGCAGTACTTC. Amino acid sequence: CASTLTGGREGEQYF.

The rearrangement joins TRBV19 to TRBJ2-7; perhaps TRBD2 as D (7 bases). Trimming took off 5 bases at V and 0 bases at J, with 14 bases between the two ends. The germline gives CDR1 LNHDA, CDR2 SQIVND (reference sequence). The CDR3 spans 15 residues. The CDR3 DNA is TGTGCCAGTAGTGTAGGGGGGGATGGCTCCTACGAGCAGTACTTC. As protein: CASSVGGDGSYEQYF.

The chain recombines TRBV28 with TRBJ2-7, with 8 bases fitting TRBD1. Trimming removed 4 bases from V and 6 bases from J; junction bases left unmatched: 8. The CDR3 has 14 residues. Looked up from germline, CDR1 is MDHEN and CDR2 is SYDVKM. CDR3 in amino acids: CASSSGTGSSEQYF. DNA of the CDR3: TGTGCCAGCAGTTCAGGGACAGGTAGTTCCGAGCAGTACTTC.

With respect to this clone: Sequence at one end of the junction differs from germline and may be a read error. The chain uses TRBV7-9 and TRBJ2-2, with D maybe TRBD2 (6 bases). The germline CDR1 and CDR2 sequences are SEHNR and FQNEAQ (reference sequence). The CDR3 extends over 16 amino acids. CDR3 in amino acids: CSSTAGLSHSHGELFF. CDR3 sequence (DNA): TGTTCCAGCACGGCGGGACTTAGTCATTCCCACGGGGAGCTGTTTTTT.

The V gene is TRBV11-3, the J gene TRBJ1-2, with a weak D call TRBD1 (5 bases). This CDR3 has 15 residues. Germline lookup yields CDR1 SGHNT and CDR2 YENEEA. V dropped 4 bases and J dropped 7 bases, with 19 bases sitting between them. CDR3 residues: CASSSTPTVRRGYTF. For the CDR3, the DNA is TGTGCCAGCAGCTCCACTCCGACAGTCAGGCGTGGCTACACCTTC.

The V and J genes are TRBV29-1 and TRBJ1-2; the match to TRBD1 covers 8 bases. Germline assignment: CDR1 SQVTM and CDR2 ANQGSEA. The ends lost 3 bases at V and 4 bases at J; junction bases unmatched: 16. CDR3 length equals 17 residues. The CDR3 protein is CSVETEDRGNHGYGYTF. The CDR3 coding sequence is TGCAGCGTTGAGACCGAAGACAGGGGCAACCACGGCTATGGCTACACCTTC.

This chain uses TRBV7-2 with TRBJ2-7; TRBD2 agrees at 9 bases. Germline assignment: CDR1 SGHTA and CDR2 FQGNSA. The CDR3 has 15 amino acids. The trim removed 3 bases at V and 3 bases at J, leaving 6 bases unmatched. The CDR3 sequence: CASSFIAGALYEQYF. DNA of the CDR3: TGTGCCAGCAGCTTTATAGCGGGGGCCCTCTACGAGCAGTACTTC. The full variable domain, with the rest looked up from reference TRBV7-2 and TRBJ2-7, is GAGVSQSPSNKVTEKGKDVELRCDPISGHTALYWYRQSLGQGLEFLIYFQGNSAPDKSGLPSDRFSAERTGGSVSTLTIQRTQQEDSAVYLCASSFIAGALYEQYFGPGTRLTVT.

The chain carries TRBV6-5 and TRBJ1-5; 10 nucleotides agree with TRBD1. This CDR3 comprises 14 residues. Per germline, CDR1 MNHEY and CDR2 SVGAGI. The J segment lost 6 bases and the V segment lost 2 bases, leaving 1 base of the junction unmatched. The CDR3 spells CASSYGTGVQPQHF. The CDR3 DNA reads TGTGCCAGCAGTTACGGGACAGGGGTTCAGCCCCAGCATTTT.

The rearrangement joins TRBV30 to TRBJ1-6; the D gene is possibly TRBD1 (6 bases). Trimming cost V 0 bases and J 6 bases, with 12 bases left between them. The CDR3 is 15 amino acids. Germline CDR1 GTSNPN, CDR2 SVGIG (reference sequence). The CDR3 sequence: CAWSVRLQGNSPLHF. CDR3 DNA: TGTGCCTGGAGTGTACGGCTACAGGGTAATTCACCCCTCCACTTT.

This clone was found a few times. V is TRBV5-5 and J is TRBJ1-1; D is unclear. The CDR3 contains 15 residues. V gave up 2 bases and J gave up 1 base, with 12 bases separating them. The germline gives CDR1 SGHKS, CDR2 YYEKEE (reference sequence). The CDR3, as DNA: TGTGCCAGCAGCTTTGTCTTCTCCTCGAACACTGAAGCTTTCTTT. Translating it yields CASSFVFSSNTEAFF. The variable domain in full, completed from reference TRBV5-5 and TRBJ1-1, reads DAGVTQSPTHLIKTRGQQVTLRCSPISGHKSVSWYQQVLGQGPQFIFQYYEKEERGRGNFPDRFSARQFPNYSSELNVNALLLGDSALYLCASSFVFSSNTEAFFGQGTRLTVV.